A single sample gave rise to the 27 T cell receptor beta chains below, sequenced in a study of blood T cell repertoires in COVID-19. Some clones are missing from TCRdb's copy, which holds only in-frame ones; the method was immunoSEQ multiplex PCR. The table lists about 150,000 clones, approximately 90% of them singletons. Sequencing was carried out using peripheral blood. Every receptor here comes from a woman in her 70s with acute or convalescent COVID-19.

This clone was seen a single time. V gene TRBV5-1 combines with J gene TRBJ1-2; 8 bases match TRBD1. CDR1 is SGHRS and CDR2 is YFSETQ in the germline V gene. The CDR3 length is 14 residues. J lost 6 bases, V lost 4 bases, and 8 bases had no gene match. CDR3 sequence: CASSTGQGVNGYTF. Here the CDR3 DNA reads TGCGCCAGCAGCACTGGACAGGGCGTCAATGGCTACACCTTC.

This chain links TRBV2 with TRBJ2-1; TRBD2 is a possible D gene (7 bases). The CDR3 loop spans 15 amino acids. V was clipped by 7 bases and J by 5 bases, with 18 bases between them. Germline V gives CDR1 SNHLY, CDR2 FYNNEI. The DNA of the CDR3 is TGTGCCAGCACCGGGTTACGGGGGGCCGACAATGAGCAGTTCTTC. Residues: CASTGLRGADNEQFF. The variable domain in full, completed from reference TRBV2 and TRBJ2-1, reads EPEVTQTPSHQVTQMGQEVILRCVPISNHLYFYWYRQILGQKVEFLVSFYNNEISEKSEIFDDQFSVERPDGSNFTLKIRSTKLEDSAMYFCASTGLRGADNEQFFGPGTRLTVL.

The chain joins TRBV5-1 to TRBJ2-7; D is uncertain. Per the germline V gene, CDR1 is SGHRS and CDR2 is YFSETQ. The CDR3 runs 14 residues. V lost 1 base and J lost 1, with 9 bases in between. Here the CDR3 reads CASSLSSGSYEQYF. The CDR3 DNA follows: TGCGCCAGCAGCTTGTCTAGTGGGTCCTACGAGCAGTACTTC. The variable domain in full, completed from reference TRBV5-1 and TRBJ2-7, reads KAGVTQTPRYLIKTRGQQVTLSCSPISGHRSVSWYQQTPGQGLQFLFEYFSETQRNKGNFPGRFSGRQFSNSRSEMNVSTLELGDSALYLCASSLSSGSYEQYFGPGTRLTVT.

This clone was seen only once. The chain joins TRBV6-2 or TRBV6-3 to TRBJ2-4; D is undetermined. The CDR3 is 14 amino acids. From germline, CDR1 is MNHEY and CDR2 SVGEGT. The germline V and J ends were trimmed by 0 bases and 4 bases, with 7 bases remaining between them. CDR3 DNA: TGTGCCAGCAGTTACTCGGTGGAGAAAAACATTCAGTACTTC. This sequence encodes CASSYSVEKNIQYF.

V gene TRBV27 combines with J gene TRBJ1-2, with 10 bases lining up with TRBD1. This CDR3 region has 14 residues. Germline-derived CDR1 and CDR2 are MNHEY and SMNVEV (reference sequence). Trimming at V came to 4 bases and at J to 7 bases, leaving 6 bases not matched to a gene. The CDR3 bases are TGTGCCAGCAGTTCCAGACAGGGGGCTCTTGGCTACACCTTC. It is translated as CASSSRQGALGYTF.

This clone showed up just once. The V gene is TRBV7-9, the J gene TRBJ1-6; 8 positions agree with TRBD1. Trimming removed 6 bases from V and 7 bases from J; junction bases left unmatched: 5. The CDR3 runs 14 residues. Per germline, CDR1 SEHNR and CDR2 FQNEAQ (reference sequence). DNA of the CDR3: TGTGCCAGCAGGGTGACAGGGGAGAATTCACCCCTCCACTTT. Protein sequence: CASRVTGENSPLHF.

The V call is TRBV19, the J call TRBJ2-5; possible D gene TRBD2, 5 bases. The CDR3 has 15 residues. The V gene's germline CDR1 is LNHDA and CDR2 SQIVND (reference sequence). V was trimmed by 3 bases and J by 2 bases, leaving 13 bases between them. CDR3 nucleotides: TGTGCCAGTAGTATCTCCCGCGGGCGACAAGAGACCCAGTACTTC. This gives the protein CASSISRGRQETQYF.

The chain joins TRBV11-2 to TRBJ2-7; D may be TRBD1 (8 bases). The CDR3 spans 15 residues. The V gene lost 3 bases and the J gene lost 4 bases, with 16 bases spanning the gap. Germline values: CDR1 SGHAT, CDR2 FQNNGV. Written as DNA, the CDR3 is TGTGCCAGCAGCTTCCGGACAGGGAGGGAGTACGAGCAGTACGTC. Translating gives CASSFRTGREYEQYV.

The V and J genes are TRBV7-8 and TRBJ2-1; 9 bases align to TRBD2. The germline gives CDR1 SGHVS, CDR2 FQNEAQ. V was clipped by 0 bases and J by 14 bases; unmatched bases: 8. The CDR3 is 14 amino acids. The CDR3 DNA reads TGTGCCAGCAGCTTAGCGGGTAGCGGGGGCAGGGAGTTCTTC. Its translation is CASSLAGSGGREFF.

This chain connects TRBV15 to TRBJ1-2; 7 nucleotides match TRBD1. CDR3 length: 15 residues. Looked up from germline, CDR1 is LNHNV and CDR2 is YYDKDF (reference sequence). V trimming: 4 bases; J trimming: 4 bases; junction bases outside the gene matches: 9. The CDR3 spells CATSNSGTALYGYTF. The CDR3 DNA reads as TGTGCCACCAGCAATTCCGGGACAGCACTCTATGGCTACACCTTC.

This clone was seen a single time. This chain joins TRBV6-1 and TRBJ1-5, with D perhaps TRBD1 (5 bases). V lost 1 base, J lost 7 bases, and 11 bases lay in between. The germline gives CDR1 MNHNS, CDR2 SASEGT. The CDR3 loop spans 14 amino acids. CDR3 sequence reads: CASSEGGRVQPQHF. The CDR3 DNA follows: TGTGCCAGCAGTGAAGGGGGCCGAGTCCAGCCCCAGCATTTT.

The genes are TRBV21-1 and TRBJ2-7; TRBD2 was called by the table and not checked on the DNA. TRBV21-1 represents a pseudogene. The CDR3 loop spans 13 amino acids. The DNA for the CDR3 is TGTGCCAGCAGCTCCCGCGGGGTCCACGAGCAGTACGTC. Protein sequence: CASSSRGVHEQYV.

V gene TRBV12-3 or TRBV12-4 combines with J gene TRBJ1-1; D uncertain. The length of the CDR3 is 13 residues. The V end lost 6 bases, the J end lost 5 bases, and 13 bases lay between the germline ends. CDR3 loop: CASSPGRWTEAFF. In DNA form, the CDR3 reads TGTGCCAGCAGCCCAGGCAGGTGGACTGAAGCTTTCTTT.

This clone was seen a few times. J is TRBJ1-5 and V is TRBV23-1; 11 bases map to TRBD1. TRBV23-1 is recorded as an ORF, its role being uncertain. Trimming took 3 bases from V and 7 from J; bases not matched to a gene: 11. The CDR3 is 17 residues long. The CDR3 coding sequence is TGCGCCAGCAGTCAGTCTGAGGGACAGGGGGTTTGGCAGCCCCAGCATTTT. Its protein is CASSQSEGQGVWQPQHF.

This chain links TRBV5-6 with TRBJ1-6, with TRBD1 as a possible D gene (5 bases). V dropped 2 bases and J dropped 9 bases, with 18 bases sitting between them. The CDR3 runs to 16 residues. From germline, CDR1 is SGHDT and CDR2 YYEEEE. CDR3 residues: CASSFRDGWGLSPLHF. CDR3 in DNA: TGTGCCAGCAGCTTCCGGGACGGCTGGGGACTTTCACCCCTCCACTTT.

V gene TRBV4-2 combines with J gene TRBJ2-7, with a possible D match to TRBD1 (5 bases). Looked up from germline, CDR1 is LGHNA and CDR2 is YNFKEQ. Trimming took off 4 bases at V and 3 bases at J, with 16 bases between the two ends. The CDR3 runs to 15 residues. The chain's CDR3 is CASSPPTDRSYEQYF. The CDR3 coding sequence is TGTGCCAGCAGCCCCCCGACCGACAGAAGCTACGAGCAGTACTTC.

This clone was seen a few times. This chain connects TRBV9 to TRBJ1-3; 7 nucleotides align to TRBD1. The germline V gene has CDR1 SGDLS and CDR2 YYNGEE. V shed 4 bases and J 1 base; nucleotides not matched to a gene: 5. CDR3 length: 15 amino acids. This CDR3 is CASSISGGSGNTIYF. The CDR3 region has the DNA TGTGCCAGCAGCATATCAGGGGGGTCTGGAAACACCATATATTTT.

CDR3: CASSLSPDSRKSNYGYTF. The DNA for the CDR3 is TGTGCCAGCAGCTTGAGCCCAGACAGCCGCAAGTCTAACTATGGCTACACCTTC. The chain employs TRBV5-6 and TRBJ1-2, with D possibly TRBD1 on 5 matching bases. Trimming removed 1 base at V and 0 bases at J, with 19 bases between. CDR1 and CDR2 from the germline V gene are SGHDT and YYEEEE. CDR3 length: 18 amino acids.

The chain combines TRBV7-9 with TRBJ2-1; 9 bases are shared with TRBD1. With 1 base clipped from V and 7 bases from J, the junction kept 5 bases outside the gene matches. Germline V lookup: CDR1 SEHNR, CDR2 FQNEAQ (reference sequence). This CDR3 is built from 15 residues. The CDR3 sequence is CASSLGTGVENEQFF. CDR3 DNA: TGTGCCAGCAGCTTAGGGACAGGGGTTGAGAATGAGCAGTTCTTC.

The chain is built from TRBV18 and TRBJ1-1, with D possibly TRBD1 on 5 matching bases. Germline assignment: CDR1 KGHSH and CDR2 LQKENI. The CDR3 loop spans 15 amino acids. Trimming left V 5 bases short and J 1 base short, with 14 bases between. CDR3: CASSGMEGRNTEAFF. The CDR3 DNA reads as TGTGCCAGCTCAGGGATGGAGGGGAGGAACACTGAAGCTTTCTTT.

V is TRBV19 and J is TRBJ1-2; 9 bases align to TRBD1. V gave up 3 bases and J gave up 6 bases; unmatched junction bases: 5. CDR1 and CDR2 from the germline V gene are LNHDA and SQIVND (reference sequence). The CDR3 totals 14 residues. In DNA form, the CDR3 reads TGTGCCAGTAGTATTTGGGGGACAGGGAATGGCTACACCTTC. Residues: CASSIWGTGNGYTF. Filled out from reference TRBV19 and TRBJ1-2, the complete variable domain reads DGGITQSPKYLFRKEGQNVTLSCEQNLNHDAMYWYRQDPGQGLRLIYYSQIVNDFQKGDIAEGYSVSREKKESFPLTVTSAQKNPTAFYLCASSIWGTGNGYTFGSGTRLTVV.

Only one count was recorded for this clone. The chain links TRBV18 to TRBJ1-4; tentatively, D is TRBD1 (5 bases). Deletions cut 3 bases from V and 0 bases from J, with 11 bases between. Germline assignment: CDR1 KGHSH and CDR2 LQKENI. This CDR3 is built from 16 residues. Here the CDR3 reads CASSPGGGATNEKLFF. In nucleotides, the CDR3 is TGTGCCAGCTCACCCGGAGGAGGGGCAACTAATGAAAAACTGTTTTTT.

The chain employs TRBV2 and TRBJ1-4; perhaps TRBD1 as D (5 bases). V was trimmed by 6 bases and J by 7 bases, leaving 18 bases between them. The CDR3 has 15 amino acids. The germline CDR1 and CDR2 sequences are SNHLY and FYNNEI. CDR3 in DNA: TGTGCCAGCAGCGACCACGGGGGACTAAGTGAAAAACTGTTTTTT. Protein: CASSDHGGLSEKLFF.

In this sample, this clone turned up once. The junction differs from germline at one of its ends, possibly a read error. This chain joins TRBV28 and TRBJ1-3; 7 positions match TRBD1. The CDR3 spans 13 residues. Per germline, CDR1 MDHEN and CDR2 SYDVKM. DNA of the CDR3: TGTGCCAGCAGTTTACAGATAGACAGGGCCAAGAATTTT. Protein product: CASSLQIDRAKNF.

The chain couples TRBV6-2 or TRBV6-3 to TRBJ2-5; TRBD1 matches at 7 bases. This CDR3 region has 15 residues. J was trimmed by 7 bases and V by 0 bases; bases with no gene match: 8. The V gene's germline CDR1 is MNHEY and CDR2 SVGEGT. Written as DNA, the CDR3 is TGTGCCAGCAGTTACTCGAGGGGCAGGGGGTGGACCCAGTACTTC. Its translation is CASSYSRGRGWTQYF.

This sequence joins TRBV7-2 and TRBJ2-2, with D tentatively TRBD1 (6 bases). The V and J ends lost 5 bases and 4 bases respectively, with 11 bases between them. Germline lookup yields CDR1 SGHTA and CDR2 FQGNSA. This CDR3 contains 14 residues. CDR3 residues: CASSLGQSTGELFF. CDR3 DNA: TGTGCCAGCAGCCTCGGACAGTCCACCGGGGAGCTGTTTTTT. Full variable domain (outside the CDR3, taken from reference TRBV7-2 and TRBJ2-2): GAGVSQSPSNKVTEKGKDVELRCDPISGHTALYWYRQSLGQGLEFLIYFQGNSAPDKSGLPSDRFSAERTGGSVSTLTIQRTQQEDSAVYLCASSLGQSTGELFFGEGSRLTVL.

This chain connects TRBV7-8 to TRBJ2-2; 11 bases map to TRBD2. The germline V gene has CDR1 SGHVS and CDR2 FQNEAQ. The V and J ends lost 5 bases and 8 bases, in that order; junction bases with no gene match: 4. This CDR3 has 14 amino acids. CDR3 sequence reads: CASSQTSGGGELFF. CDR3 DNA sequence: TGTGCCAGCAGCCAAACTAGCGGGGGTGGGGAGCTGTTTTTT. The full variable domain, rest sourced from reference TRBV7-8 and TRBJ2-2, is GAGVSQSPRYKVAKRGQDVALRCDPISGHVSLFWYQQALGQGPEFLTYFQNEAQLDKSGLPSDRFFAERPEGSVSTLKIQRTQQEDSAVYLCASSQTSGGGELFFGEGSRLTVL.